This record covers a single T cell receptor (beta chain). CDR1 is MRHNA, CDR2 SNTAGT, per germline. V was clipped by 6 bases and J by 2 bases, with 8 bases between them. This CDR3 is 13 amino acids long. This table comes from immunoSEQ multiplex PCR, and its TCRdb copy is limited to in-frame clones, with some not included. The profile covers some 460,000 clones, with roughly 87% appearing a single time and approximately 0.7% taken by the ten largest. This specimen comes from a study of blood T cell repertoires in COVID-19. Across the whole study: T cells, B-cell-depleted T cells, or PBMCs provided the cDNA or gDNA that served as material.

This study enrolled people aged about 18 to 100 from about 26 US geographic areas. Recovery meant two consecutive negative NP/OP PCR tests, professional clearance, or resolved symptoms. The sample comprised PBMCs or T cells enriched from blood (not recorded which). The sequence was obtained from a woman aged 18-29 years who had recovered from COVID-19. This chain uses TRBV6-4 with TRBJ1-3, with TRBD1 as a possible D gene (6 bases). The CDR3 DNA reads as TGTGCCAGCAGCAGGGGCCCTGGAAACACCATATATTTT. Translation: CASSRGPGNTIYF.